Shown below are 10 T cell receptor beta chains from a single sample sequenced in a study of T cell responses to AZD1222 COVID-19 vaccine. Using immunoSEQ multiplex PCR, the repertoire was profiled, and TCRdb retains in-frame clones only, with some absent. The sample gives about 120,000 clones, 85% to 95% of which show up once; approximately 1.7% is in the top ten. Sequencing used peripheral blood, obtained on day 0 of AZD1222 vaccination. Receptors were obtained from an adult in good health.

The chain uses TRBV4-1 and TRBJ1-2; D unclear. The CDR3 has 15 amino acids. V was shortened by 0 bases and J by 4 bases, with 12 bases between the two germline ends. Germline values: CDR1 MGHRA, CDR2 YSYEKL. The CDR3 loop reads CASSQDIGSIYGYTF. The DNA for the CDR3 is TGCGCCAGCAGCCAAGATATCGGCAGTATCTATGGCTACACCTTC.

The chain recombines TRBV10-3 with TRBJ1-1; 9 positions agree with TRBD1. The ends lost 3 bases at V and 4 bases at J; junction bases unmatched: 9. CDR1 is ENHRY and CDR2 is SYGVKD in the germline V gene. This CDR3 region has 16 residues. This CDR3 reads CAISDPTDRGGTEAFF. CDR3 nucleotides: TGTGCCATCAGTGACCCTACCGACAGGGGGGGCACTGAAGCTTTCTTT.

The chain carries TRBV30 and TRBJ1-5, with D unclear. Germline lookup yields CDR1 GTSNPN and CDR2 SVGIG (reference sequence). V gave up 8 bases and J gave up 1 base, with 12 bases separating them. The CDR3 has 13 residues. CDR3 in DNA: TGTGCCCCCCACCTCGGGAGCAATCAGCCCCAGCATTTT. The encoded protein is CAPHLGSNQPQHF.

The chain joins TRBV6-1 to TRBJ1-1, with 8 nucleotides matching TRBD1. In germline, CDR1 is MNHNS, CDR2 SASEGT. The CDR3 extends over 14 amino acids. The V segment lost 3 bases and the J segment 8 bases; nucleotides outside the gene matches: 8. CDR3 nucleotides: TGTGCCAGCAGTGAGGGACAGGCCCCGAGCGAAGCTTTCTTT. Translating gives CASSEGQAPSEAFF.

The rearrangement links TRBV6-6 to TRBJ2-7; 11 bases are a match to TRBD2. There are 14 residues in the CDR3. Trimming at V came to 6 bases and at J to 3 bases, leaving 4 bases not matched to a gene. Germline V gene lookup returns CDR1 MNHNY and CDR2 SVGAGI (reference sequence). CDR3 nucleotide sequence: TGTGCCAGCAGCCAGACTAGCGGGGTCTACGAGCAGTACTTC. It codes for CASSQTSGVYEQYF.

The rearrangement links TRBV3-1 (or the pseudogene TRBV3-2) to TRBJ2-1; the match to TRBD2 covers 9 bases. With V trimmed by 0 bases and J by 0 bases, 9 bases remained unmatched. Germline V gene data show CDR1 as LGHDT and CDR2 as YNNKEL (reference sequence). CDR3 length: 19 residues. The CDR3 loop reads CASSQDKLAGASSYNEQFF. In DNA form, the CDR3 reads TGTGCCAGCAGCCAAGATAAACTAGCGGGCGCAAGCTCCTACAATGAGCAGTTCTTC.

The rearrangement uses TRBV10-3 and TRBJ2-3; 9 positions agree with TRBD1. The germline gives CDR1 ENHRY, CDR2 SYGVKD. The CDR3 has 13 residues. J gave up 2 bases and V 11 bases, and 5 bases lay outside the gene matches. CDR3 in DNA: TGTGCCGCCAGGGACAGGGTCACAGATACGCAGTATTTT. Protein sequence: CAARDRVTDTQYF.

CDR3 in amino acids: CASTSCSPGLLWINEKLFF. The CDR3 DNA reads TGCGCCAGCACCTCCTGCTCCCCTGGGCTGTTGTGGATAAATGAAAAACTGTTTTTT. V usage is TRBV23-1 and J usage is TRBJ1-4; unclear D gene. TRBV23-1 is placed among ORFs of uncertain function. The CDR3 has 19 amino acids. V was pared by 7 bases and J by 5 bases, with 29 bases between.

The chain couples TRBV19 to TRBJ1-1; a weak D match, TRBD1 (5 bases). CDR3 length: 15 residues. The V end lost 4 bases, the J end lost 5 bases, and 17 bases lay between the germline ends. Germline values: CDR1 LNHDA, CDR2 SQIVND (reference sequence). CDR3 protein: CASSTYLRGRTEAFF. The CDR3 DNA reads as TGTGCCAGTAGTACCTACCTTAGGGGCAGGACTGAAGCTTTCTTT.

The chain uses TRBV19 and TRBJ1-2; 8 bases are a match to TRBD1. CDR1 is LNHDA, CDR2 SQIVND, per germline (reference sequence). After removal of 6 bases from V and 6 bases from J, the junction contained 18 bases not matched to a gene. The CDR3 extends over 17 amino acids. CDR3 DNA sequence: TGTGCCAGTAGCCCATCCCCGGGACAGGATTTAGGGGATGGCTACACCTTC. It encodes CASSPSPGQDLGDGYTF.